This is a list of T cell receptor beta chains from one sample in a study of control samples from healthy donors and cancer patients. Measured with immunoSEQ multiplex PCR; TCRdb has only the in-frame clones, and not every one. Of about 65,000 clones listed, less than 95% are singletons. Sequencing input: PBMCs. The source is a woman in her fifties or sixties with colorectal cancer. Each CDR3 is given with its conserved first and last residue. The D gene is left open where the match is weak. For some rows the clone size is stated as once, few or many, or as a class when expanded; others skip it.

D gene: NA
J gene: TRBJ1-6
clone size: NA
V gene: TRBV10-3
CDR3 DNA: TGTGCCGCCGCCGTCGGCGTCGATTCACCCCTCCACTTT
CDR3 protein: CAAAVGVDSPLHF

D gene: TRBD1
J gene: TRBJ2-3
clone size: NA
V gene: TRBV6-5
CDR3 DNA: TGTGCCAGCAGTCCCGGGACAGGGGGGTTTGATACGCAGTATTTT
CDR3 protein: CASSPGTGGFDTQYF

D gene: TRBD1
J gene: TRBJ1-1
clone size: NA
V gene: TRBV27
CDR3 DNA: TGTGCCAGCAGTTTATCTACAGGGGGTAGTAACACTGAAGCTTTCTTT
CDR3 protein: CASSLSTGGSNTEAFF

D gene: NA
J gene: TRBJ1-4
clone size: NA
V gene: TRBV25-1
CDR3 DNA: TGTGCCAGCAGTGTTAAGAGTGAAAAACTGTTTTTT
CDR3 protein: CASSVKSEKLFF

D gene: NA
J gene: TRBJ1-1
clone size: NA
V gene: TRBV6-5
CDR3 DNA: TGTGCCAGCAGTTCACGGGCCGATCCCGCTTTCTTT
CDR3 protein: CASSSRADPAFF

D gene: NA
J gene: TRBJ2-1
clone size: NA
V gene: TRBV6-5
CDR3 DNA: TGTGCCAGCAGTTGGCAGGATGGGGGTGAGCAGTTCTTC
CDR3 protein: CASSWQDGGEQFF

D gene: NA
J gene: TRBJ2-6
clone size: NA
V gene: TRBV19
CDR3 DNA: TGTGCCAGTAGTAACCGCGGGCCGGGACGGAGAGTCGACTCTGGGGCCAACGTCCTGACTTTC
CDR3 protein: CASSNRGPGRRVDSGANVLTF

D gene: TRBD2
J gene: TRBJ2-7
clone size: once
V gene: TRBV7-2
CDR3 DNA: TGTGCCAGCAGCTTAGGGGGGACTAGGGGGTACGAGCAGTACTTC
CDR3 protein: CASSLGGTRGYEQYF

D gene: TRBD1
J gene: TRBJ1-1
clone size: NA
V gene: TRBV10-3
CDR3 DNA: TGTGCCATCAGTGCCCGCGCTCCCGGGACAGGGCAGAACACTGAAGCTTTCTTT
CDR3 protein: CAISARAPGTGQNTEAFF

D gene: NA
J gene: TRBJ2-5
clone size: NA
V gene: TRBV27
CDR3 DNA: TGTGCCAGCAGTTTCCGGGCACAACGCTTACAAGAGACCCAGTACTTC
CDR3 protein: CASSFRAQRLQETQYF

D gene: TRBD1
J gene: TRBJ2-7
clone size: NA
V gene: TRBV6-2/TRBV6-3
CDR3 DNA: TGTGCCAGCAGTTTATCGACAGGGCGGAACGAGCAGTACTTC
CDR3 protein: CASSLSTGRNEQYF

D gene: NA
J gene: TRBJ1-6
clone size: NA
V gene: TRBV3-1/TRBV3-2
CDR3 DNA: TGTGCCAGCAGCCAAGATCTGCTTCAGAATTCACCCCTCCACTTT
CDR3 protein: CASSQDLLQNSPLHF

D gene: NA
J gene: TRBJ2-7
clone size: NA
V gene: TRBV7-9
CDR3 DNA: TGTGCCAGCAGCTTAACAGATTACGAGCAGTACTTC
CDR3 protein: CASSLTDYEQYF